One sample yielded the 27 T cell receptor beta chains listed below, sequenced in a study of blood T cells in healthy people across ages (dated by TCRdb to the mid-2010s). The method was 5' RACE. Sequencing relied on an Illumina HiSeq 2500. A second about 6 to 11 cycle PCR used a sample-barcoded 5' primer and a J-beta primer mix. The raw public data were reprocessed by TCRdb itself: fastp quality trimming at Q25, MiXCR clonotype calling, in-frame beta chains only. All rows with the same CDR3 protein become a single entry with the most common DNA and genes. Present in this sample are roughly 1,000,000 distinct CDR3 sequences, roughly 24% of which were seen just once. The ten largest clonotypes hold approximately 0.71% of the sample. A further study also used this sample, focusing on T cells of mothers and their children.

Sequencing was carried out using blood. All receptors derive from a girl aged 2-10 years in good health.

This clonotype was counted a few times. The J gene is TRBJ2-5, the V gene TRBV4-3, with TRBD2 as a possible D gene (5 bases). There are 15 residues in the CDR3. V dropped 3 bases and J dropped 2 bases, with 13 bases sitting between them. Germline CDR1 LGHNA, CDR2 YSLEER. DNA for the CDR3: TGCGCCAGCAGCCAGGAGACTACCTCGCAAGAGACCCAGTACTTC. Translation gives CASSQETTSQETQYF.

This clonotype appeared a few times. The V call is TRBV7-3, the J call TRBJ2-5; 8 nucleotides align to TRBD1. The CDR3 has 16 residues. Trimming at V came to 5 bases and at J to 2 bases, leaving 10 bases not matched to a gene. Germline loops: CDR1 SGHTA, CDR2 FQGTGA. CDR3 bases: TGTGCCAGCAGCCCCACGCCCGACAGGGGACAAGAGACCCAGTACTTC. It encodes CASSPTPDRGQETQYF.

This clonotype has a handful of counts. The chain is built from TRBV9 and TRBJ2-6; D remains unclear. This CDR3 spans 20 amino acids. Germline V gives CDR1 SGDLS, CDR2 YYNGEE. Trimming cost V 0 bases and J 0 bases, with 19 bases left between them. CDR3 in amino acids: CASSVAAVLPSHSGANVLTF. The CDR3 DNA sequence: TGTGCCAGCAGCGTAGCTGCGGTCTTACCATCCCACTCTGGGGCCAACGTCCTGACTTTC.

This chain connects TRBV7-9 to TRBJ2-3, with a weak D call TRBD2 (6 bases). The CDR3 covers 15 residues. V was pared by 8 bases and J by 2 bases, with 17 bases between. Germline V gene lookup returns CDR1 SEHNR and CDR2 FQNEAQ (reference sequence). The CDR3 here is CASLWEEGTTDTQYF. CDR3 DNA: TGTGCCAGCCTCTGGGAGGAGGGGACCACAGATACGCAGTATTTT.

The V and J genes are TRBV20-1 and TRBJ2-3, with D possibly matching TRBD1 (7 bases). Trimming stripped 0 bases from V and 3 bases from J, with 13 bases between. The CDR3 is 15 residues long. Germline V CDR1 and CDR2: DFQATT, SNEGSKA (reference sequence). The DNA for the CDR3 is TGCAGTGCTAGAGATCCTGCAGGGGGGACAGATACGCAGTATTTT. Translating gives CSARDPAGGTDTQYF.

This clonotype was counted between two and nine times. For the CDR3, the DNA is TGTGCCAGCTCGAGGACCGAGGCCGGGGAGACCCAGTACTTC. It codes for CASSRTEAGETQYF. V gene TRBV12-3 or TRBV12-4 combines with J gene TRBJ2-5; D remains unclear. This CDR3 is 14 amino acids long. Trimming shortened V by 8 bases and J by 5 bases, and 18 bases separated the two germline ends.

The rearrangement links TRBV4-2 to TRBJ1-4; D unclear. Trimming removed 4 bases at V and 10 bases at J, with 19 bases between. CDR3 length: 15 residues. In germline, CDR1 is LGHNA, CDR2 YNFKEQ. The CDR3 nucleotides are TGTGCCAGCAGCCCAGATCGGACTGGTGGAGGAAAACTGTTTTTT. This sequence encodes CASSPDRTGGGKLFF.

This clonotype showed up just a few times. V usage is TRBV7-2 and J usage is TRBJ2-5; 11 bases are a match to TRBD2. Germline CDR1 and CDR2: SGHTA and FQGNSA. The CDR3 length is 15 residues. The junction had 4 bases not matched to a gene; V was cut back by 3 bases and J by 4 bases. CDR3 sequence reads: CASSFPTSGAETQYF. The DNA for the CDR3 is TGTGCCAGCAGCTTCCCGACTAGCGGGGCAGAGACCCAGTACTTC.

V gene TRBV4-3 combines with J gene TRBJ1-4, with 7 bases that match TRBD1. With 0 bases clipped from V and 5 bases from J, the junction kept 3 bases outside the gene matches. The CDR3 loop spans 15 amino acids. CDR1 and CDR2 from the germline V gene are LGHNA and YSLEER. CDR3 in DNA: TGCGCCAGCAGCCAAGAACAGGGGCGAAATGAAAAACTGTTTTTT. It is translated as CASSQEQGRNEKLFF.

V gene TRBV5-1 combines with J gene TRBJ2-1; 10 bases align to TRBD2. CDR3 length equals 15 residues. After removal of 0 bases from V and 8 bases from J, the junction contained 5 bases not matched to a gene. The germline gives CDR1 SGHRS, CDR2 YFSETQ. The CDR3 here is CASSLAQREGHEQFF. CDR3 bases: TGCGCCAGCAGCTTGGCCCAGCGGGAGGGCCATGAGCAGTTCTTC.

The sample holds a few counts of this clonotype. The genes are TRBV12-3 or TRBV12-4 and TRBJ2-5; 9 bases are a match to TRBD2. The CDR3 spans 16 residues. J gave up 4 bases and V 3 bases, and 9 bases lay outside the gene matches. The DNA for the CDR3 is TGTGCCAGCAGTTTGAGGGCTAGCGGGACGGGAGAGACCCAGTACTTC. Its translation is CASSLRASGTGETQYF.

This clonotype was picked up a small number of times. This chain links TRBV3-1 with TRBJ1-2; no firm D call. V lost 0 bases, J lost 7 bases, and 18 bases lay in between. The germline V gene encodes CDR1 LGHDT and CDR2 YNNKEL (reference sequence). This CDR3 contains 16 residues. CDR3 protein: CASSQDLGRGMGGYTF. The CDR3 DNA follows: TGTGCCAGCAGCCAAGATCTCGGACGCGGAATGGGTGGCTACACCTTC.

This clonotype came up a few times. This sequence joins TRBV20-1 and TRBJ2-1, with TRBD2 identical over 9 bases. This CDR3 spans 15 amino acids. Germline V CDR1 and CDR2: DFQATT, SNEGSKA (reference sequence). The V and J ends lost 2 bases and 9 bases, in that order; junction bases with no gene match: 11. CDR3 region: CSARPPRAGGFEQFF. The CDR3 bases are TGCAGTGCTAGACCCCCTAGAGCGGGGGGCTTTGAGCAGTTCTTC.

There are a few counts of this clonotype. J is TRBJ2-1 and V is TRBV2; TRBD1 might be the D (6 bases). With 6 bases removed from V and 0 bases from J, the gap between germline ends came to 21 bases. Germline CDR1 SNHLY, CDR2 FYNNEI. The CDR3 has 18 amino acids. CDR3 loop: CASRTTGGGFSSYNEQFF. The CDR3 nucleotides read TGTGCCAGCAGAACGACAGGTGGGGGCTTCAGCTCCTACAATGAGCAGTTCTTC.

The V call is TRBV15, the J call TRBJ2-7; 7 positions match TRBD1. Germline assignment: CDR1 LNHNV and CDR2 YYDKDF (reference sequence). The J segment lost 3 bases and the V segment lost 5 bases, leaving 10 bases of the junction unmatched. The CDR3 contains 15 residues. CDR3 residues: CATSGPGDSSYEQYF. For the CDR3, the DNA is TGTGCCACCAGCGGACCTGGGGACAGCAGCTACGAGCAGTACTTC.

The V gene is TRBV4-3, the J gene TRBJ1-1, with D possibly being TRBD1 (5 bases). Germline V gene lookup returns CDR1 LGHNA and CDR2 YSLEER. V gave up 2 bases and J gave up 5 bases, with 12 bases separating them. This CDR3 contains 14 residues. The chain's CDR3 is CASSQNLGETEAFF. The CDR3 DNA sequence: TGCGCCAGCAGCCAAAACTTGGGGGAGACTGAAGCTTTCTTT.

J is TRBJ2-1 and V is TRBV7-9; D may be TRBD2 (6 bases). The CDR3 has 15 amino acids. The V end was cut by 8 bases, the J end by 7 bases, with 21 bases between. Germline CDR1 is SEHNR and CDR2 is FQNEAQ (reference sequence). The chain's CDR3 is CASLDSGEIRNEQFF. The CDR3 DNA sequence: TGTGCCAGCCTGGATAGCGGAGAAATTAGGAATGAGCAGTTCTTC. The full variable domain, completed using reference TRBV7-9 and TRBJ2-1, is DTGVSQNPRHKITKRGQNVTFRCDPISEHNRLYWYRQTLGQGPEFLTYFQNEAQLEKSRLLSDRFSAERPKGSFSTLEIQRTEQGDSAMYLCASLDSGEIRNEQFFGPGTRLTVL.

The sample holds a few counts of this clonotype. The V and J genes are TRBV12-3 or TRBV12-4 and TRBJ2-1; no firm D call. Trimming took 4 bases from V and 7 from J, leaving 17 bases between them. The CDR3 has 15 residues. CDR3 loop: CASSSTMFELNEQFF. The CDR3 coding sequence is TGTGCCAGCAGTTCCACGATGTTCGAGTTGAATGAGCAGTTCTTC.

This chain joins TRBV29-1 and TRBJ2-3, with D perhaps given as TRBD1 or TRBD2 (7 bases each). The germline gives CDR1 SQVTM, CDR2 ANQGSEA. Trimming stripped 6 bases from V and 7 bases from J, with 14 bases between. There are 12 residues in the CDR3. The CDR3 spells CSVGEGAYTQYF. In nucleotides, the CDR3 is TGCAGCGTGGGGGAGGGGGCCTATACGCAGTATTTT.

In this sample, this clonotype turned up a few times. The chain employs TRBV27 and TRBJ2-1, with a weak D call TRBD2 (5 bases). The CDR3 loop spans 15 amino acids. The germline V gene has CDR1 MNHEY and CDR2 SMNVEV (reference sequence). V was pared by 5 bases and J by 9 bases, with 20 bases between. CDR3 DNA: TGTGCCAGCAGTAGCCCCCGCGGGCAGATGGGTGAGCAGTTCTTC. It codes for CASSSPRGQMGEQFF.

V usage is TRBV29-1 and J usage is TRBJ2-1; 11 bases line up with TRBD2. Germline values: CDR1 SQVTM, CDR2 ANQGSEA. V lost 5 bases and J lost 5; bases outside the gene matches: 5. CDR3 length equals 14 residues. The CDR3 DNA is TGCAGCGTTAGGGGACTAGCGGTAGACAATGAGCAGTTCTTC. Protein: CSVRGLAVDNEQFF.

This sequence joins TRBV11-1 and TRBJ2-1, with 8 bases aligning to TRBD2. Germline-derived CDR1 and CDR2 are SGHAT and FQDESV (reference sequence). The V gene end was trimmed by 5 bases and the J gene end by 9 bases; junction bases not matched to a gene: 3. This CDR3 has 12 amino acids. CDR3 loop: CASSRLASEQFF. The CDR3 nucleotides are TGTGCCAGCAGCAGACTAGCGTCTGAGCAGTTCTTC. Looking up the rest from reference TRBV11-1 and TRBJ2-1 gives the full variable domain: EAEVAQSPRYKITEKSQAVAFWCDPISGHATLYWYRQILGQGPELLVQFQDESVVDDSQLPKDRFSAERLKGVDSTLKIQPAELGDSAMYLCASSRLASEQFFGPGTRLTVL.

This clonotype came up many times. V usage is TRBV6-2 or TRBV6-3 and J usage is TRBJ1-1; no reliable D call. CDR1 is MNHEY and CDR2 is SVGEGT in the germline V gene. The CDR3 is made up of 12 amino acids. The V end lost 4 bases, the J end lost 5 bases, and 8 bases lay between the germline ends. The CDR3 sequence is CASSSFGTEAFF. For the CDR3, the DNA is TGTGCCAGCAGTTCATTCGGGACTGAAGCTTTCTTT.

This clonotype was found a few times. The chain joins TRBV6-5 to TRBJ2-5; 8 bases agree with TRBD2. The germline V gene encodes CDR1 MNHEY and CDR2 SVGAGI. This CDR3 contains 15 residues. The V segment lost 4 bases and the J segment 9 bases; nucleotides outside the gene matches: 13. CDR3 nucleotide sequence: TGTGCCAGCAGTTCCGGACTAGCTACGATTGGGGCCCAGTACTTC. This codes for CASSSGLATIGAQYF.

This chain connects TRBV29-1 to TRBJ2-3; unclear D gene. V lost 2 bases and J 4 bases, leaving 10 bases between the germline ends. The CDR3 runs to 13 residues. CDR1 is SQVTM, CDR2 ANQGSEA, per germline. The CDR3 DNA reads TGCAGCGTTGAAAGGGCTTCCTCAGATACGCAGTATTTT. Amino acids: CSVERASSDTQYF.

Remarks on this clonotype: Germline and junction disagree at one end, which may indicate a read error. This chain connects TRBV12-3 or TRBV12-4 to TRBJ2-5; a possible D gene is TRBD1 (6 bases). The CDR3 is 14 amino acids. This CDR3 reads CTSRRQAPQETQYF. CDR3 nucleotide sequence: TGTACCAGCAGGCGACAGGCTCCCCAAGAGACCCAGTACTTC.

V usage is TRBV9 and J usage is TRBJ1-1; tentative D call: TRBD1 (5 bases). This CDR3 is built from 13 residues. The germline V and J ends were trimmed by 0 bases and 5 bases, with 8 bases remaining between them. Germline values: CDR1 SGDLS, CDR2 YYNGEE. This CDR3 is CASSVVGETEAFF. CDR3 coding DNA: TGTGCCAGCAGCGTAGTGGGGGAAACTGAAGCTTTCTTT. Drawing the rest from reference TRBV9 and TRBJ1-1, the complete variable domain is DSGVTQTPKHLITATGQRVTLRCSPRSGDLSVYWYQQSLDQGLQFLIQYYNGEERAKGNILERFSAQQFPDLHSELNLSSLELGDSALYFCASSVVGETEAFFGQGTRLTVV.